The 31 T cell receptor beta chains presented below share a single source sample, sequenced in a study of OX40 agonist ivuxolimab in advanced cancers. The assay was immunoSEQ multiplex PCR, and TCRdb's table has in-frame clones only and misses some. The sample carries 21,000 or so clones, about four fifths recorded once. This specimen was CD4+ or CD8+ T cells sorted from blood, taken in a trial of the OX40 agonist ivuxolimab. The source of these receptors is an adult with an advanced solid tumor such as melanoma, head and neck, liver or kidney cancer.

The chain combines TRBV4-1 with TRBJ2-7; TRBD2 matches 7 bases. The CDR3 spans 16 residues. Trimming removed 0 bases from V and 1 base from J; junction bases left unmatched: 6. Looked up from germline, CDR1 is MGHRA and CDR2 is YSYEKL. The chain's CDR3 is CASSQDRGGRSYEQYF. DNA of the CDR3: TGCGCCAGCAGCCAAGATCGGGGAGGGAGATCCTACGAGCAGTACTTC.

The table lists this clone with a few counts. Other DNA sequences in the same sample also yield this CDR3. The rearrangement joins TRBV28 to TRBJ2-1; D remains unclear. Trimming shortened V by 8 bases and J by 5 bases, and 10 bases separated the two germline ends. From germline, CDR1 is MDHEN and CDR2 SYDVKM. This CDR3 contains 12 residues. CDR3 amino acids: CASRPDHNEQFF. CDR3 sequence (DNA): TGTGCCAGCCGCCCGGATCACAATGAGCAGTTCTTC.

The rearrangement uses TRBV25-1 and TRBJ2-1; 10 bases are a match to TRBD2. The germline gives CDR1 MGHDK, CDR2 SYGVNS. The CDR3 length is 17 residues. The J segment lost 4 bases and the V segment lost 2 bases, leaving 8 bases of the junction unmatched. CDR3 DNA sequence: TGTGCCAGCAGTGAACGGGGGTCTAGCGGGGGTTACAATGAGCAGTTCTTC. Protein sequence: CASSERGSSGGYNEQFF. Drawing the rest from reference TRBV25-1 and TRBJ2-1, the complete variable domain is EADIYQTPRYLVIGTGKKITLECSQTMGHDKMYWYQQDPGMELHLIHYSYGVNSTEKGDLSSESTVSRIRTEHFPLTLESARPSHTSQYLCASSERGSSGGYNEQFFGPGTRLTVL.

This chain connects TRBV21-1 to TRBJ2-6; TRBD1 was called by the table and not checked on the DNA. TRBV21-1 is marked as a pseudogene. The CDR3 loop spans 16 amino acids. CDR3 DNA: TGTGCCAGCAGCCTTCCGGGACAGATCGGGGCCAACGTCCTGACTTTC. This encodes CASSLPGQIGANVLTF.

The rearrangement links TRBV9 to TRBJ2-1; 12 nucleotides line up with TRBD2. The CDR3 loop spans 15 amino acids. V shed 4 bases and J 9 bases; nucleotides not matched to a gene: 8. CDR1 is SGDLS and CDR2 is YYNGEE in the germline V gene. The CDR3 reads CASSSRTSGMAEQFF. CDR3 bases: TGTGCCAGCAGCTCTCGGACTAGCGGGATGGCTGAGCAGTTCTTC.

The genes are TRBV4-1 and TRBJ2-3; D may be TRBD1 or TRBD2 (5 bases each). This CDR3 spans 13 amino acids. Per germline, CDR1 MGHRA and CDR2 YSYEKL. V was pared by 4 bases and J by 2 bases, with 7 bases between. CDR3: CASSPGTTDTQYF. The DNA for the CDR3 is TGCGCCAGCAGCCCGGGGACCACAGATACGCAGTATTTT.

The gene calls are TRBV6-1 and TRBJ2-7, with 8 bases identical to TRBD2. This CDR3 region has 15 residues. Germline V CDR1 and CDR2: MNHNS, SASEGT. The junction had 8 bases not matched to a gene; V was cut back by 3 bases and J by 4 bases. CDR3 coding DNA: TGTGCCAGCAGTGATGAAGCGGGAGAATCGTACGAGCAGTACTTC. It is translated as CASSDEAGESYEQYF.

This clone was seen a single time. The rearrangement joins TRBV6-5 to TRBJ2-1; 7 nucleotides match TRBD1. In germline, CDR1 is MNHEY, CDR2 SVGAGI. V was clipped by 4 bases and J by 4 bases; unmatched bases: 7. There are 15 residues in the CDR3. The CDR3 loop is CASSFSGGFYNEQFF. CDR3 nucleotides: TGTGCCAGCAGTTTTTCAGGGGGATTTTACAATGAGCAGTTCTTC.

The chain joins TRBV14 to TRBJ2-4; 7 nucleotides match TRBD2. Germline assignment: CDR1 SGHDN and CDR2 FVKESK. The CDR3 totals 15 residues. J gave up 1 base and V 1 base, and 1 base lay outside the gene matches. The DNA of the CDR3 is TGTGCCAGCAGCCAAGTGGGAGGGGCCAAAAACATTCAGTACTTC. Protein product: CASSQVGGAKNIQYF.

The chain couples TRBV9 to TRBJ2-7, with 11 bases matching TRBD2. Trimming at V came to 0 bases and at J to 4 bases, leaving 3 bases not matched to a gene. The germline gives CDR1 SGDLS, CDR2 YYNGEE. The CDR3 runs to 15 residues. The CDR3 here is CASSVGPSGRYEQYF. CDR3 coding DNA: TGTGCCAGCAGCGTAGGTCCTAGCGGGAGGTACGAGCAGTACTTC.

Remarks on this clone: Other DNA sequences in this sample translate to the same CDR3. The chain has TRBV5-1 and TRBJ2-7; TRBD1 matches 8 bases. The CDR3 spans 14 residues. Germline V gene data show CDR1 as SGHRS and CDR2 as YFSETQ. The V segment lost 0 bases and the J segment 2 bases; nucleotides outside the gene matches: 1. CDR3 protein: CASSLGQGPYEQYF. In nucleotides, the CDR3 is TGCGCCAGCAGCTTGGGACAGGGGCCCTACGAGCAGTACTTC.

The V and J genes are TRBV30 and TRBJ1-2; D call uncertain. Germline assignment: CDR1 GTSNPN and CDR2 SVGIG (reference sequence). Deletions cut 5 bases from V and 10 bases from J, with 14 bases between. The CDR3 sequence is 11 residues long. CDR3 in DNA: TGTGCCTGGGTCCGAGGTCCGTTCTACACCTTC. This translates into CAWVRGPFYTF.

The chain has TRBV7-6 and TRBJ2-7; TRBD1 matches at 8 bases. Germline lookup yields CDR1 SGHVS and CDR2 FNYEAQ. V shed 5 bases and J 2 bases; nucleotides not matched to a gene: 5. This CDR3 is 14 amino acids long. The CDR3, as DNA: TGTGCCAGCAGCCCCGGGACAGGACCCTACGAGCAGTACTTC. Its translation is CASSPGTGPYEQYF.

The chain couples TRBV15 to TRBJ2-7; TRBD1 aligns across 11 bases. This CDR3 is 15 amino acids long. Germline V gene sequence: CDR1 LNHNV, CDR2 YYDKDF (reference sequence). Trimming cost V 3 bases and J 5 bases; bases outside gene matches: 6. The CDR3 bases are TGTGCCACCAGCAGGGAGAGGACAGGGGGCCACGAGCAGTACTTC. This codes for CATSRERTGGHEQYF.

The gene calls are TRBV2 and TRBJ2-5; either TRBD1 or TRBD2 may supply D (6 bases each). TRBJ2-7 matches the DNA end more closely, so the J call is doubtful. The CDR3 loop spans 16 amino acids. Germline CDR1 SNHLY, CDR2 FYNNEI. The CDR3: CASREWVGGAPYEQYF. The CDR3 nucleotides read TGTGCCAGCAGGGAATGGGTGGGGGGCGCCCCCTACGAGCAGTACTTC.

The CDR3 loop reads CATSRDPGGSSTDTQYF. The CDR3 nucleotides are TGTGCCACCAGCAGAGATCCGGGAGGCTCTAGCACAGATACGCAGTATTTT. The chain couples TRBV15 to TRBJ2-3; 7 bases are shared with TRBD2. The CDR3 totals 17 residues. From germline, CDR1 is LNHNV and CDR2 YYDKDF (reference sequence). With V trimmed by 0 bases and J by 0 bases, 6 bases remained unmatched.

This clone occurred once. This chain links TRBV5-4 with TRBJ2-7, with 13 nucleotides matching TRBD2. Germline V lookup: CDR1 SGHNT, CDR2 YYREEE (reference sequence). This CDR3 region has 15 residues. Trimming removed 4 bases from V and 7 bases from J; junction bases left unmatched: 8. CDR3 coding DNA: TGTGCCAGCAGCGCCGGACTAGCGGGAGTTTGGGAGCAGTACTTC. Amino acids: CASSAGLAGVWEQYF.

The V and J genes are TRBV7-9 and TRBJ2-3, with 7 positions matching TRBD2. The trim removed 8 bases at V and 1 base at J, leaving 3 bases unmatched. From germline, CDR1 is SEHNR and CDR2 FQNEAQ (reference sequence). The CDR3 runs 13 residues. DNA of the CDR3: TGTGCCAGCTACCGGGGGGGCACAGATACGCAGTATTTT. Translated: CASYRGGTDTQYF.

Here the CDR3 DNA reads TGTGCCATCAGTGAGGGGACTAGCGGGAGATTGGGCACAGATACGCAGTATTTT. Translation gives CAISEGTSGRLGTDTQYF. The V call is TRBV10-3, the J call TRBJ2-3, with TRBD2 matching 14 bases. The junction had 5 bases not matched to a gene; V was cut back by 2 bases and J by 1 base. CDR1 and CDR2 from the germline V gene are ENHRY and SYGVKD. CDR3 length: 18 amino acids.

The genes are TRBV4-1 and TRBJ2-1; the D gene is possibly TRBD2 (6 bases). From germline, CDR1 is MGHRA and CDR2 YSYEKL. CDR3 length: 16 residues. V was cut by 4 bases and J by 5 bases, with 18 bases left in between. The CDR3 bases are TGCGCCAGCAGCCCCCGGGGGAGCGGATACGACAATGAGCAGTTCTTC. Its protein product is CASSPRGSGYDNEQFF.

V and J are TRBV6-5 and TRBJ1-5; D unresolved. Trimming took 2 bases from V and 4 from J, leaving 9 bases between them. Germline V lookup: CDR1 MNHEY, CDR2 SVGAGI. The CDR3 runs 14 residues. The CDR3 nucleotides are TGTGCCAGCAGTTACGGGCCAGGAAATCAGCCCCAGCATTTT. Its translation is CASSYGPGNQPQHF.

The CDR3 reads CASSLDSGSYEQYF. The DNA of the CDR3 is TGCGCCAGCAGCTTGGATAGCGGGAGCTACGAGCAGTACTTC. The J gene is TRBJ2-7, the V gene TRBV5-1, with 9 bases fitting TRBD2. Unmatched junction bases numbered 1, after V lost 0 bases and J lost 3 bases. The germline gives CDR1 SGHRS, CDR2 YFSETQ. This CDR3 is built from 14 residues.

The chain links TRBV27 to TRBJ2-2; D remains unclear. Germline loops: CDR1 MNHEY, CDR2 SMNVEV (reference sequence). The CDR3 length is 11 residues. Trimming left V 4 bases short and J 6 bases short, with 3 bases between. In DNA form, the CDR3 reads TGTGCCAGCAGTTCCTCCGGGGAGCTGTTTTTT. This translates into CASSSSGELFF.

This chain joins TRBV27 and TRBJ2-2, with 9 nucleotides matching TRBD1. Germline V gives CDR1 MNHEY, CDR2 SMNVEV (reference sequence). V dropped 11 bases and J dropped 1; count of bases not matched to a gene: 5. This CDR3 has 14 residues. The CDR3 sequence: CAYRGQENTGELFF. The CDR3, as DNA: TGTGCCTACAGGGGGCAGGAGAACACCGGGGAGCTGTTTTTT.

The chain recombines TRBV5-6 with TRBJ2-3; 9 bases are shared with TRBD2. The CDR3 consists of 16 residues. Unmatched junction bases numbered 5, after V lost 1 base and J lost 2 bases. CDR1 and CDR2 from the germline V gene are SGHDT and YYEEEE. Here the CDR3 reads CASSLRLAGPTDTQYF. As DNA, the CDR3 is TGTGCCAGCAGCTTGAGGCTAGCGGGGCCCACAGATACGCAGTATTTT.

The chain employs TRBV15 and TRBJ1-1; D unresolved. This CDR3 region has 14 residues. The V and J ends lost 5 bases and 5 bases respectively, with 15 bases between them. Germline V gene lookup returns CDR1 LNHNV and CDR2 YYDKDF (reference sequence). The CDR3 region has the DNA TGTGCCACCAGCTTACTCCTGGGGAGGACTGAAGCTTTCTTT. Amino acid sequence: CATSLLLGRTEAFF. The full variable domain, rest sourced from reference TRBV15 and TRBJ1-1, is DAMVIQNPRYQVTQFGKPVTLSCSQTLNHNVMYWYQQKSSQAPKLLFHYYDKDFNNEADTPDNFQSRRPNTSFCFLDIRSPGLGDTAMYLCATSLLLGRTEAFFGQGTRLTVV.

This chain links TRBV20-1 with TRBJ2-2; D unclear. The CDR3 has 11 amino acids. Germline loops: CDR1 DFQATT, CDR2 SNEGSKA (reference sequence). The germline V and J ends were trimmed by 3 bases and 6 bases, with 5 bases remaining between them. The CDR3 nucleotides are TGCAGTGCTAGTTACGCCGGGGAGCTGTTTTTT. This encodes CSASYAGELFF.

The chain combines TRBV19 with TRBJ1-1; D unclear. CDR1 is LNHDA, CDR2 SQIVND, per germline (reference sequence). V shed 6 bases and J shed 6 bases, with 14 bases lying between them. The length of the CDR3 is 13 residues. In DNA, the CDR3 is TGTGCCAGTAGCCCAGCGTTGTCGGCTGAAGCTTTCTTT. It specifies CASSPALSAEAFF.

The chain carries TRBV7-3 and TRBJ2-3; D remains unclear. The CDR3 contains 13 residues. V dropped 3 bases and J dropped 1 base, with 5 bases sitting between them. CDR1 and CDR2 (germline): SGHTA, FQGTGA. The CDR3 DNA reads TGTGCCAGCAGCTTTGGGGGCACAGATACGCAGTATTTT. Its protein is CASSFGGTDTQYF.

The V and J genes are TRBV19 and TRBJ2-7, with 10 bases matching TRBD2. J was trimmed by 7 bases and V by 8 bases; bases with no gene match: 8. The CDR3 runs 13 residues. CDR1 and CDR2 (germline): LNHDA, SQIVND (reference sequence). For the CDR3, the DNA is TGTGCCAGTCGGTCTAGCGGGGGAGGAGAGCAGTACTTC. It yields the protein CASRSSGGGEQYF.

The chain employs TRBV6-6 and TRBJ2-7; possible D gene TRBD2, 5 bases. The V end lost 11 bases, the J end lost 0 bases, and 14 bases lay between the germline ends. Germline assignment: CDR1 MNHNY and CDR2 SVGAGI (reference sequence). CDR3 length: 13 residues. The CDR3 protein is CAAGGGFSYEQYF. In DNA, the CDR3 is TGTGCCGCGGGCGGAGGTTTCTCCTACGAGCAGTACTTC.